This is a list of T cell receptor beta chains from one sample in a study of spatial heterogeneity in lung cancer. TCRdb reprocessed the 5' RACE reads with MiXCR, giving one entry per CDR3 protein. This sample has around 21,000 distinct CDR3 sequences, with approximately 3% found just once. The sample here was lung tumor tissue, taken at surgery. Every receptor here comes from a male donor with early-stage non-small cell lung cancer. Both conserved end residues are part of each CDR3. A D gene is named only where the DNA matches it firmly. Some rows mark clone size as missing; the rest say once, few, many or name a class of expanded clone.

d_call: TRBD1; clone_size: many; v_call: TRBV19; j_call: TRBJ1-5; cdr3_nt: TGTGCCAGTAGTATGGGGAGGACAGGCTATCAGCCCCAGCATTTT; cdr3_aa: CASSMGRTGYQPQHF
d_call: .; clone_size: many; v_call: TRBV29-1; j_call: TRBJ2-6; cdr3_nt: TGCAGCGTTGATGTGAGGGGTGCTATACTATCCGGGGCCAACGTCCTGACTTTC; cdr3_aa: CSVDVRGAILSGANVLTF
d_call: .; clone_size: many; v_call: TRBV18; j_call: TRBJ2-5; cdr3_nt: TGTGCCAGCTCACCTGAAATCCAAGAGACCCAGTACTTC; cdr3_aa: CASSPEIQETQYF
d_call: .; clone_size: medium-sized; v_call: TRBV3-1; j_call: TRBJ2-1; cdr3_nt: TGTGCCAGCAGCTACAGCCACAGCTACAATGAGCAGTTCTTC; cdr3_aa: CASSYSHSYNEQFF
d_call: TRBD1; clone_size: medium-sized; v_call: TRBV12-3/TRBV12-4; j_call: TRBJ1-1; cdr3_nt: TGTGCCAGCAGTTTACAGGGGGGTCTGAACACTGAAGCTTTCTTT; cdr3_aa: CASSLQGGLNTEAFF
d_call: .; clone_size: many; v_call: TRBV10-3; j_call: TRBJ1-2; cdr3_nt: TGTGCCATCAGTGAGTCTAGCCAGGACCACACCTTC; cdr3_aa: CAISESSQDHTF
d_call: TRBD1; clone_size: many; v_call: TRBV18; j_call: TRBJ1-1; cdr3_nt: TGTGCCAGCTCACCCGGACAGGGTGGAGCTTTCTTT; cdr3_aa: CASSPGQGGAFF
d_call: .; clone_size: many; v_call: TRBV6-5; j_call: TRBJ2-2; cdr3_nt: TGTGCCAGCAGCCTAAAATCGGTGTTGGGGTTAGAGCTGTTTTTT; cdr3_aa: CASSLKSVLGLELFF
d_call: TRBD1; clone_size: many; v_call: TRBV5-1; j_call: TRBJ2-5; cdr3_nt: TGCGCCAGCAGCCCGAGGGGGACAGTAGGAGAGACCCAGTACTTC; cdr3_aa: CASSPRGTVGETQYF
d_call: TRBD2; clone_size: medium-sized; v_call: TRBV2; j_call: TRBJ2-7; cdr3_nt: TGTGCCAGCAGTCTGGGACTAGCGGGGACTGGCTACGAGCAGTACTTC; cdr3_aa: CASSLGLAGTGYEQYF
d_call: TRBD2; clone_size: many; v_call: TRBV20-1; j_call: TRBJ2-3; cdr3_nt: TGCAGTGCTAGTCTAACTAGCGGGAGCACAGATACGCAGTATTTT; cdr3_aa: CSASLTSGSTDTQYF
d_call: TRBD1; clone_size: many; v_call: TRBV9; j_call: TRBJ2-7; cdr3_nt: TGTGCCAGCAGCGGGGGACAGTCACCCTACGAGCAGTACTTC; cdr3_aa: CASSGGQSPYEQYF
d_call: .; clone_size: many; v_call: TRBV7-9; j_call: TRBJ1-2; cdr3_nt: TGTGCCAGCAGCGATAACTATGGCTACACCTTC; cdr3_aa: CASSDNYGYTF
d_call: TRBD2; clone_size: many; v_call: TRBV3-1; j_call: TRBJ2-3; cdr3_nt: TGTGCCAGCAGCCAAGAGTCTAGCGGGACCTCAGATACGCAGTATTTT; cdr3_aa: CASSQESSGTSDTQYF
d_call: TRBD1; clone_size: many; v_call: TRBV28; j_call: TRBJ1-1; cdr3_nt: TGTGCCAGCAGTTCAGCGACAGGGGACACTGAAGCTTTCTTT; cdr3_aa: CASSSATGDTEAFF
d_call: .; clone_size: many; v_call: TRBV12-3/TRBV12-4; j_call: TRBJ1-1; cdr3_nt: TGTGCCAGCAGTTTAGCGGGGGGAAACACTGAAGCTTTCTTT; cdr3_aa: CASSLAGGNTEAFF
d_call: TRBD1; clone_size: many; v_call: TRBV5-1; j_call: TRBJ1-4; cdr3_nt: TGCGCCAGCAGCGTCAAGACAGGGGAGGGAAAACTGTTTTTT; cdr3_aa: CASSVKTGEGKLFF
d_call: TRBD2; clone_size: many; v_call: TRBV10-3; j_call: TRBJ2-7; cdr3_nt: TGTGCCATCAGTGGACTAGCGGGAGTGTCGGCGTCCTACGAGCAGTACTTC; cdr3_aa: CAISGLAGVSASYEQYF
d_call: .; clone_size: many; v_call: TRBV10-3; j_call: TRBJ2-3; cdr3_nt: TGTGCCACCCTGGGGGATACAGATACGCAGTATTTT; cdr3_aa: CATLGDTDTQYF
d_call: .; clone_size: many; v_call: TRBV14; j_call: TRBJ1-5; cdr3_nt: TGTGCCAGCAGCCAAGGTGGCAATCAGCCCCAGCATTTT; cdr3_aa: CASSQGGNQPQHF
d_call: .; clone_size: few; v_call: TRBV19; j_call: TRBJ2-6; cdr3_nt: TGTGCCAGTAGTGTAGGGGACTCTGGGGCCAACGTCCTGACTTTC; cdr3_aa: CASSVGDSGANVLTF
d_call: TRBD1; clone_size: many; v_call: TRBV6-5; j_call: TRBJ2-7; cdr3_nt: TGTGCCAGCAGTTCTCCCCACTACCTGACAGGGGACTACGAGCAGTACTTC; cdr3_aa: CASSSPHYLTGDYEQYF
d_call: .; clone_size: many; v_call: TRBV27; j_call: TRBJ2-7; cdr3_nt: TGTGCCAGCAACCGGGACGGGGGCTCCTACGAGCAGTACTTC; cdr3_aa: CASNRDGGSYEQYF
d_call: TRBD1; clone_size: many; v_call: TRBV2; j_call: TRBJ2-6; cdr3_nt: TGTGCCAGCAGGTCAACAGGGGCTGGGGCCAACGTCCTGACTTTC; cdr3_aa: CASRSTGAGANVLTF
d_call: TRBD1; clone_size: many; v_call: TRBV15; j_call: TRBJ2-3; cdr3_nt: TGTGCCACCAGCAGTCTGGACAGGGACACAGATACGCAGTATTTT; cdr3_aa: CATSSLDRDTDTQYF
d_call: TRBD1; clone_size: many; v_call: TRBV3-1; j_call: TRBJ1-2; cdr3_nt: TGTGCCAGCAGCCAAGGAGCCGGCGAGGGGGCCGGTGTCTATGGCTACACCTTC; cdr3_aa: CASSQGAGEGAGVYGYTF
d_call: .; clone_size: .; v_call: TRBV7-9; j_call: TRBJ2-2; cdr3_nt: TGTGCCAGCAGCTTAGGTTTTAGCGTCGGGGAGCTGTTTTTT; cdr3_aa: CASSLGFSVGELFF
d_call: TRBD2; clone_size: many; v_call: TRBV6-5; j_call: TRBJ2-3; cdr3_nt: TGTGCCAGCAGTTACAACTCGCCCGGACTAGCGGGAGCAGATACGCAGTATTTT; cdr3_aa: CASSYNSPGLAGADTQYF
d_call: TRBD2; clone_size: many; v_call: TRBV7-9; j_call: TRBJ2-1; cdr3_nt: TGTGCCAGCAGCTTAGCATGGACTAGCGGGAGTAGTGAGCAGTTCTTC; cdr3_aa: CASSLAWTSGSSEQFF